This is a list of T cell receptor beta chains from one sample in a study of blood T cell repertoires in COVID-19. Some clones are missing from TCRdb's copy, which holds only in-frame ones; the method was immunoSEQ multiplex PCR. Of 150,000 to 200,000 clones in the sample, around 80% are singletons; the top ten hold 15% to 20%. Sequenced sample: PBMCs or T cells enriched from blood (not recorded which). These receptor sequences come from a woman in her fifties or sixties who had recovered from COVID-19. CDR3s include the opening cysteine and the closing phenylalanine or tryptophan. D genes are given only for firm matches. Size is stated for part of the rows, as once, few or many counts, or as a class when the clone is expanded.

NA,TRBD2,TRBV7-2,TRBJ2-3,CASSSLAGVGDTQYF,TGTGCCAGCAGCTCCCTAGCGGGAGTGGGAGATACGCAGTATTTT
NA,NA,TRBV10-3,TRBJ2-2,CAISEGTSTLNTGELFF,TGTGCCATCAGCGAAGGGACATCTACCCTCAACACCGGGGAGCTGTTTTTT
NA,TRBD1,TRBV30,TRBJ1-6,CAWTLGRGRSPLHF,TGTGCCTGGACCCTGGGAAGGGGGCGATCACCCCTCCACTTT
few,TRBD1,TRBV28,TRBJ2-2,CASSLGQVNTGELFF,TGTGCCAGCAGTTTGGGACAGGTGAACACCGGGGAGCTGTTTTTT
NA,TRBD1,TRBV27,TRBJ1-2,CASTARGQGGGYTF,TGTGCCAGCACGGCCAGGGGGCAGGGTGGAGGCTACACCTTC
once,TRBD1,TRBV18,TRBJ1-6,CASSEYDRESPLHF,TGTGCCAGCTCAGAATACGACAGGGAATCACCCCTCCACTTT
NA,TRBD2,TRBV3-1/TRBV3-2,TRBJ2-1,CASSPGGRYSLAGRSAVGFF,TGTGCCAGCAGCCCAGGGGGTAGATACAGTCTAGCGGGAAGATCCGCTGTCGGGTTCTTC
NA,NA,TRBV7-9,TRBJ2-7,CASSLAVPPYEQYF,TGTGCCAGCAGCTTAGCCGTCCCCCCCTACGAGCAGTACTTC
NA,NA,TRBV7-9,TRBJ2-5,CASSLNSGGETQYF,TGTGCCAGCAGCTTGAACTCCGGAGGGGAGACCCAGTACTTC
NA,NA,TRBV5-1,TRBJ2-1,CASTSSGGNYNEQFF,TGCGCCAGCACATCAAGTGGCGGGAACTACAATGAGCAGTTCTTC
NA,NA,TRBV7-2,TRBJ1-2,CASSLSGQVDYTF,TGTGCCAGCAGCTTATCCGGCCAGGTTGACTACACCTTC
NA,NA,TRBV9,TRBJ1-5,CASSVGQNNQPQHF,TGTGCCAGCAGCGTAGGCCAGAATAATCAGCCCCAGCATTTT
NA,NA,TRBV10-3,TRBJ1-3,CAIREGGLASSGNTIYF,TGTGCCATCAGGGAGGGGGGCCTGGCCTCGTCTGGAAACACCATATATTTT
NA,TRBD2,TRBV9,TRBJ2-1,CAGVGGRAPLWFF,TGTGCCGGGGTAGGCGGGAGGGCCCCACTGTGGTTCTTC
NA,TRBD1,TRBV11-1,TRBJ1-2,CASSDRQGGSNGYTF,TGTGCCAGCAGCGACAGACAGGGGGGCTCGAATGGCTACACCTTC
many,NA,TRBV19,TRBJ1-5,CAASGRSNQPQHF,TGTGCCGCGTCCGGGAGAAGCAATCAGCCCCAGCATTTT
NA,TRBD1,TRBV7-2,TRBJ2-7,CASTTRDSYEQYF,TGTGCCAGTACCACCCGGGACAGCTACGAGCAGTACTTC
NA,NA,TRBV28,TRBJ1-2,CASSLDGGEAASDGYTF,TGTGCCAGCAGTTTAGATGGGGGGGAAGCGGCGTCGGATGGCTACACCTTC
NA,TRBD2,TRBV4-2,TRBJ2-3,CATSQEGAGGGADTQYF,TGTGCCACCAGCCAAGAAGGCGCGGGAGGGGGGGCAGATACGCAGTATTTT
once,TRBD2,TRBV14,TRBJ2-2,CASSSLAGRGTGELFF,TGTGCCAGCAGCTCACTAGCGGGAAGGGGAACCGGGGAGCTGTTTTTT
once,TRBD2,TRBV3-1/TRBV3-2,TRBJ2-1,CASSQEKGLGWVF,TGTGCCAGCAGCCAAGAGAAGGGACTAGGGTGGGTCTTC
NA,NA,TRBV3-1/TRBV3-2,TRBJ1-4,CASSQEKRRRGEKLFF,TGTGCCAGCAGCCAAGAAAAACGTAGGAGGGGTGAAAAACTGTTTTTT
once,NA,TRBV29-1,TRBJ2-1,CSVEDRSSFEVNNEQFF,TGCAGCGTTGAAGATCGTTCTAGCTTCGAGGTTAACAATGAGCAGTTCTTC
NA,NA,TRBV9,TRBJ2-1,CASSVDSNEQFF,TGTGCCAGCAGCGTAGACAGCAATGAGCAGTTCTTC
NA,TRBD2,TRBV7-2,TRBJ2-7,CASSRSGDYEQYF,TGTGCCAGCAGCCGCAGCGGGGACTACGAGCAGTACTTC
NA,TRBD2,TRBV6-2/TRBV6-3,TRBJ2-7,CASSYVPLAGGNEQYF,TGTGCCAGCAGTTACGTTCCACTAGCGGGAGGTAACGAGCAGTACTTC
NA,TRBD1,TRBV6-5,TRBJ1-1,CASSTGQMNTEAFF,TGTGCCAGCAGTACGGGACAGATGAACACTGAAGCTTTCTTT
once,TRBD1,TRBV4-2,TRBJ2-7,CASSQDGGQIIYEQYF,TGTGCCAGCAGCCAAGATGGGGGACAGATAATCTACGAGCAGTACTTC
NA,TRBD2,TRBV5-4,TRBJ2-7,CASSLAIGTRGEQYF,TGTGCCAGCAGCTTGGCCATAGGGACTAGAGGCGAGCAGTACTTC
NA,TRBD1,TRBV10-1,TRBJ1-4,CASRTGRPNEKLFF,TGCGCCAGCCGGACAGGGCGTCCTAATGAAAAACTGTTTTTT
NA,NA,TRBV7-2,TRBJ2-5,CASSLGGLFGETQYF,TGTGCCAGCAGCTTAGGGGGACTTTTTGGAGAGACCCAGTACTTC
NA,TRBD1,TRBV4-2,TRBJ2-7,CASSQDGQGPYEQYF,TGTGCCAGCAGCCAAGATGGACAGGGTCCCTACGAGCAGTACTTC
few,NA,TRBV24-1,TRBJ2-5,CATSDPTGNQETQYF,TGTGCCACCAGTGATCCTACAGGCAACCAAGAGACCCAGTACTTC
NA,NA,TRBV13,TRBJ2-7,CASSLRGGIHYEQYF,TGTGCCAGCAGCTTAAGAGGGGGAATACACTACGAGCAGTACTTC
NA,TRBD2,TRBV11-2,TRBJ2-7,CASSLDQGLAGRYEQYF,TGTGCCAGCAGCTTAGATCAGGGACTAGCGGGACGGTACGAGCAGTACTTC
NA,TRBD1,TRBV28,TRBJ2-3,CASSAFAQGADTQYF,TGTGCCAGCAGCGCTTTTGCACAGGGGGCAGATACGCAGTATTTT
NA,NA,TRBV19,TRBJ1-1,CASSFTMNTEAFF,TGTGCCAGTAGTTTTACTATGAACACTGAAGCTTTCTTT
NA,NA,TRBV9,TRBJ1-6,CASSVSGNYNSPLHF,TGTGCCAGCAGCGTATCGGGGAACTATAATTCACCCCTCCACTTT
NA,NA,TRBV10-3,TRBJ2-7,CAISDVREQYF,TGTGCCATCAGTGACGTGCGGGAGCAGTACTTC
NA,TRBD1,TRBV29-1,TRBJ1-2,CSAQTGVGDGYTF,TGCAGCGCACAGACAGGGGTCGGCGATGGCTACACCTTC